Listed below are T cell receptor beta chains from one sample, sequenced in a study of Graves' ophthalmopathy and Graves' hyperthyroidism. TCRdb passed the multiplex PCR reads through MiXCR, listing each CDR3 protein once. The table has some 48,000 distinct CDR3 sequences, 50% to 65% seen once. The sample was peripheral blood. These receptors all stem from an adult man with Graves' ophthalmopathy. Each CDR3 is given with its conserved first and last residue. The D gene is left open where the match is weak. Only some rows state a clone size, as once, few, many or a class for expanded clones.

j_call v_call cdr3_length clone_size d_call cdr3_nt cdr3_aa
TRBJ1-1 TRBV28 17 . . TGTGCCAGCAGTACTACCTCCGGCAGGCTGGGGAACACTGAAGCTTTCTTT CASSTTSGRLGNTEAFF
TRBJ2-7 TRBV10-3 14 . . TGTGCCATCAGTGAGTCGTTCAGATCCTACGAGCAGTACTTC CAISESFRSYEQYF
TRBJ2-1 TRBV15 13 . TRBD1 TGTGCCACCAGCCCCGGGCAGGGGGATGAGCAGTTCTTC CATSPGQGDEQFF
TRBJ1-6 TRBV7-3 14 many . TGTGCCAGCAGCTTAATAGGGGGGAATTCACCCCTCCACTTT CASSLIGGNSPLHF
TRBJ1-6 TRBV24-1 14 . . TGTGCCACCAGTGATGGGACAATGGCGTCACCCCTCCACTTT CATSDGTMASPLHF
TRBJ1-5 TRBV19 14 many . TGTGCCAGTTCCGAGGGGGGCTCCACCCAGCCCCAGCATTTT CASSEGGSTQPQHF
TRBJ1-2 TRBV5-6 16 many . TGTGCCAGCAGCTGGGGGGAGGGGGGGTACAACCATGGCTACACCTTC CASSWGEGGYNHGYTF
TRBJ1-1 TRBV5-4 16 . TRBD1 TGTGCCAGCAGCTCGACAGGGAGGGCTCAGAACACTGAAGCTTTCTTT CASSSTGRAQNTEAFF
TRBJ2-1 TRBV9 15 . TRBD2 TGTGCCAGCAGCGTAGTTGCGGGAGTAGGGAATGAGCAGTTCTTC CASSVVAGVGNEQFF
TRBJ1-4 TRBV13 17 once . TGTGCCAGCAGCTTAGGAGGGGAGGGCTATGGCGTAGAAAAACTGTTTTTT CASSLGGEGYGVEKLFF
TRBJ1-5 TRBV19 19 . TRBD1 TGTGCCAGTAGTACATCCCCCGGACAGGGATGGGGGGGCAATCAGCCCCAGCATTTT CASSTSPGQGWGGNQPQHF
TRBJ1-2 TRBV9 14 . TRBD1 TGTGCCAGCAGCACACCGGGACAGGACTATGGCTACACCTTC CASSTPGQDYGYTF
TRBJ1-5 TRBV19 15 many TRBD1 TGTGCCAGTAGTCCGACAGGGCGGTGGCATCAGCCCCAGCATTTT CASSPTGRWHQPQHF
TRBJ1-6 TRBV6-1 15 many . TGTGCCAGCAGCCAATCGACAGCTGTTAATTCACCCCTCCACTTT CASSQSTAVNSPLHF
TRBJ2-1 TRBV29-1 14 . . TGCAGCGTTGAAGATCGCATCGAGGGGCGAGAGCAGTTCTTC CSVEDRIEGREQFF
TRBJ2-6 TRBV28 18 once . TGTGCCAGCAGTCAGATGACAGGGAGGAGGTCTGGGGCCAACGTCCTGACTTTC CASSQMTGRRSGANVLTF
TRBJ2-1 TRBV2 16 many TRBD2 TGTGCCAGCAGTGAAGTACTAGCGGGGGGGCACAATGAGCAGTTCTTC CASSEVLAGGHNEQFF
TRBJ1-1 TRBV10-3 17 . . TGTGCCATCAGTGAGTCGCGGAATACGGGTACGGATTCTGAAGCTTTCTTT CAISESRNTGTDSEAFF
TRBJ1-5 TRBV7-9 14 many . TGTGCCAGCAGCCTACAGGGTTCCGATCAGCCCCAGCATTTT CASSLQGSDQPQHF
TRBJ2-2 TRBV7-9 13 once . TGTGCCATCCTCCCTAATCCCACCGGGGAGCTGTTTTTT CAILPNPTGELFF
TRBJ2-6 TRBV12-3/TRBV12-4 15 . . TGTGCCAGCAGTTTTGGGGGTTCAAGGGCTAACGTCCTGACTTTC CASSFGGSRANVLTF
TRBJ1-5 TRBV20-1 11 few . TGCAGTGCGCTAGGGAGTCAGCCCCAGCATTTT CSALGSQPQHF
TRBJ1-1 TRBV30 12 many . TGTGCCTGGATCACCCAGAACACTGAAGCTTTCTTT CAWITQNTEAFF
TRBJ2-5 TRBV9 16 many . TGTGCCAGCAGCGTAGGCAGGACCTCCCCCAAGAAGACCCAGTACTTC CASSVGRTSPKKTQYF
TRBJ2-2 TRBV5-5 15 many TRBD2 TGTGCCAGCACCCTAGCGGGGGGGCTCCCCGGGGAGCTGTTTTTT CASTLAGGLPGELFF
TRBJ2-2 TRBV24-1 16 few TRBD1 TGTGCCACCAGTGACTCCGGGACAGGGAACACCGGGGAGCTGTTTTTT CATSDSGTGNTGELFF
TRBJ1-1 TRBV19 14 many . TGTGCCAGTAGTTCCGTAGACTTGAACACTGAAGCTTTCTTT CASSSVDLNTEAFF
TRBJ2-3 TRBV7-9 15 many . . CASSFGPGGEDTQYF
TRBJ2-1 TRBV14 16 . TRBD2 TGTGCCAGCAGCCCCCTGACTAGCGGGACGGGCAATGAGCAGTTCTTC CASSPLTSGTGNEQFF
TRBJ2-5 TRBV14 16 many TRBD1 TGTGCCAGCAGCCGCCGGACAGGGGGAAACCAAGAGACCCAGTACTTC CASSRRTGGNQETQYF
TRBJ2-3 TRBV20-1 14 . . TGCAGTGCCAGGCCCCATGACGGGGCAGATACGCAGTATTTT CSARPHDGADTQYF
TRBJ2-7 TRBV5-1 14 many TRBD1 TGCGCCAGCAAACTCGGGACAGGGGGCTACGAGCAGTACTTC CASKLGTGGYEQYF
TRBJ1-2 TRBV5-6 14 many . TGTGCCAGCAGCTTGGGGTCAGGGGATGGTGGCTACACCTTC CASSLGSGDGGYTF
TRBJ1-1 TRBV20-1 15 many . TGCAGTGTGCCCGGGTTGAGGGACATGAACACTGAAGCTTTCTTT CSVPGLRDMNTEAFF
TRBJ1-4 TRBV2 15 once . TGTGCCAGCAGTGCTTTTCCAGGGTTAGGAGAAAAACTGTTTTTT CASSAFPGLGEKLFF
TRBJ2-7 TRBV19 12 many . TGTGCCACACTGGGAACTACCTACGAGCAGTACTTC CATLGTTYEQYF
TRBJ2-2 TRBV25-1 13 few . TGTGCCAGCAGTGGAGGGACGGTTGGGGAGCTGTTTTTT CASSGGTVGELFF
TRBJ2-1 TRBV7-6 16 . TRBD1 TGTGCCAGCAGCTTAGAGACAGGGGGCGCAACGGGTGAGCAGTTCTTC CASSLETGGATGEQFF
TRBJ2-2 TRBV7-7 16 many . TGTGCTAGCAGCCCCTCGGCCCAAGTCGGGGCCGGGGAGCTGTTTTTT CASSPSAQVGAGELFF
TRBJ2-5 TRBV20-1 16 medium-sized . TGCAGTGCTAGAGTACCGCCTTCACTAGCTGAAGAGACCCAGTACTTC CSARVPPSLAEETQYF
TRBJ2-3 TRBV24-1 13 . . TGTGCCACCAGTGGCGACAGTAGCAATGAGCAGTATTTT CATSGDSSNEQYF
TRBJ1-1 TRBV27 14 . . TGTGCCAGCAGTCCCACGCTGTGGGTTACTGAAGCTTTCTTT CASSPTLWVTEAFF
TRBJ2-3 TRBV6-2/TRBV6-3 14 many . TGTGCCAGCAGAGTAGCGGCGAGCACAGATACGCAGTATTTT CASRVAASTDTQYF
TRBJ1-4 TRBV24-1 9 . . TGTGCCACCAGTGAAAAACTGTTTTTT CATSEKLFF
TRBJ2-5 TRBV7-3 15 many . TGTGCCAGCAGTCAAGGGCGGGGCGTTCAAGAGACCCAGTACTTC CASSQGRGVQETQYF
TRBJ2-5 TRBV20-1 13 . . TGCAGTGCCAATCGACGGAACCAAGAGACCCAGTACTTC CSANRRNQETQYF
TRBJ1-2 TRBV7-3 16 . . TGTGCCAGCAGCCAAACCTTCGGAGTTTCCCAGGGAGGCTACACCTTC CASSQTFGVSQGGYTF
TRBJ2-2 TRBV12-3/TRBV12-4 19 many . TGTGCCAGCAGTTTAGATCTGACTTCCGGAATTATAAACACCGGGGAGCTGTTTTTT CASSLDLTSGIINTGELFF
TRBJ2-5 TRBV20-1 13 . . TGCAGTGCTAGAGACTATCGGGCAGGGACCCAGTACTTC CSARDYRAGTQYF